Below are 25 T cell receptor beta chains sequenced from a single sample in a study of spatial heterogeneity in lung cancer. TCRdb re-called the 5' RACE reads with MiXCR, one entry per CDR3 protein. The sample lists approximately 82,000 distinct CDR3 sequences, about 12% occurring once. The time point is: sample taken at primary tumor resection. Material for sequencing was whole RNA from tumor, nontumor lung or frozen PBMC, left unsorted. Sequences were derived from PBMCs, sampled at surgery. The receptor set was obtained from a male donor with early-stage non-small cell lung cancer.

The rearrangement uses TRBV3-1 and TRBJ1-1; the match to TRBD1 covers 7 bases. The CDR3 is 15 amino acids. Germline CDR1 and CDR2: LGHDT and YNNKEL (reference sequence). Losses at the gene ends were 0 bases for V and 5 bases for J; bases not matched to a gene: 6. CDR3 bases: TGTGCCAGCAGCCAAGATAAGGGGGCGAGGACTGAAGCTTTCTTT. It encodes CASSQDKGARTEAFF.

This clonotype turned up a few times. This chain uses TRBV6-7 with TRBJ2-5; no reliable D call. TRBV6-7 is an ORF, and what it does is uncertain. The CDR3 loop spans 15 amino acids. V dropped 6 bases and J dropped 0 bases, with 14 bases sitting between them. The CDR3 bases are TGTGCCAGCAGCACCGTCTGGGCGGACCAAGAGACCCAGTACTTC. Protein: CASSTVWADQETQYF.

The gene calls are TRBV18 and TRBJ2-2; D is perhaps TRBD2 (5 bases). Germline CDR1 and CDR2: KGHSH and LQKENI. This CDR3 comprises 16 residues. Trimming pared 3 bases from V and 0 bases from J, leaving 11 bases between. CDR3 DNA: TGTGCCAGCTCACCTTTCGGAGGCGCGAACACCGGGGAGCTGTTTTTT. Encoded protein: CASSPFGGANTGELFF.

This chain uses TRBV19 with TRBJ2-5, with D possibly TRBD2 on 5 matching bases. Trimming took off 6 bases at V and 5 bases at J, with 13 bases between the two ends. Germline CDR1 reads LNHDA; CDR2 reads SQIVND (reference sequence). This CDR3 is built from 13 residues. This CDR3 is CASRNLGEETQYF. The CDR3 nucleotides are TGTGCCAGTAGAAACCTCGGGGAGGAGACCCAGTACTTC. The variable domain in full, completed from reference TRBV19 and TRBJ2-5, reads DGGITQSPKYLFRKEGQNVTLSCEQNLNHDAMYWYRQDPGQGLRLIYYSQIVNDFQKGDIAEGYSVSREKKESFPLTVTSAQKNPTAFYLCASRNLGEETQYFGPGTRLLVL.

The table lists this clonotype with a few counts. This chain links TRBV7-9 with TRBJ2-1; 12 nucleotides match TRBD2. From germline, CDR1 is SEHNR and CDR2 FQNEAQ (reference sequence). CDR3 length: 14 residues. J lost 10 bases, V lost 5 bases, and 6 bases had no gene match. The CDR3 bases are TGTGCCAGCAGCCCTCTAGCGGGAGGGGAGGAGCAGTTCTTC. Amino acids: CASSPLAGGEEQFF.

V gene TRBV20-1 combines with J gene TRBJ2-3, with D maybe TRBD2 (6 bases). The V gene's germline CDR1 is DFQATT and CDR2 SNEGSKA (reference sequence). CDR3 length: 11 amino acids. CDR3 nucleotides: TGCAACCTCATGGGGGGAGATACGCAGTATTTT. Translating gives CNLMGGDTQYF.

CDR3 amino acids: CASSLGRALNTEAFF. CDR3 in DNA: TGCGCCAGCAGCTTGGGAAGGGCTTTGAACACTGAAGCTTTCTTT. This chain connects TRBV5-1 to TRBJ1-1; unclear D gene. V lost 0 bases and J 0 bases, leaving 9 bases between the germline ends. CDR1 and CDR2 from the germline V gene are SGHRS and YFSETQ. The CDR3 extends over 15 amino acids.

There are a few counts of this clonotype. The V gene is TRBV19, the J gene TRBJ2-2; 8 bases fit TRBD1. V lost 6 bases and J lost 4; bases outside the gene matches: 10. Per the germline V gene, CDR1 is LNHDA and CDR2 is SQIVND (reference sequence). CDR3 length: 16 residues. The CDR3 loop is CASREYQGAFTGELFF. DNA for the CDR3: TGTGCCAGTAGAGAGTATCAGGGGGCGTTCACCGGGGAGCTGTTTTTT.

DNA for the CDR3: TGTGCCAGCAGCCTCATGACTAGCTTAAGGTTCGGCGGGGAGCTGTTTTTT. Residues: CASSLMTSLRFGGELFF. The V gene is TRBV11-2, the J gene TRBJ2-2, with 7 nucleotides matching TRBD2. With 5 bases clipped from V and 7 bases from J, the junction kept 16 bases outside the gene matches. Per germline, CDR1 SGHAT and CDR2 FQNNGV. There are 17 residues in the CDR3.

Concerning this clonotype: It may be a read error: a sequence one base away is much more abundant. The chain joins TRBV7-2 to TRBJ1-5; 8 bases agree with TRBD1. CDR1 and CDR2 (germline): SGHTA, FQGNSA. CDR3 length: 14 residues. The ends lost 9 bases at V and 2 bases at J; junction bases unmatched: 6. The CDR3 DNA follows: TGTGCCAGAAGCCTACAGGGGGGCAATCAGCCCCAGCATTTT. Its translation: CARSLQGGNQPQHF. Drawing the rest from reference TRBV7-2 and TRBJ1-5, the complete variable domain is GAGVSQSPSNKVTEKGKDVELRCDPISGHTALYWYRQSLGQGLEFLIYFQGNSAPDKSGLPSDRFSAERTGGSVSTLTIQRTQQEDSAVYLCARSLQGGNQPQHFGDGTRLSIL.

This clonotype was seen at least ten times. This chain joins TRBV12-3 or TRBV12-4 and TRBJ1-2; 8 nucleotides line up with TRBD1. The J segment lost 4 bases and the V segment lost 6 bases, leaving 7 bases of the junction unmatched. The CDR3 is 14 residues long. In DNA form, the CDR3 reads TGTGCCAGCAGCCCCTTCACAGGGGGCTATGGCTACACCTTC. As protein: CASSPFTGGYGYTF.

The rearrangement links TRBV2 to TRBJ2-2; D call uncertain. CDR3 length: 14 residues. Germline values: CDR1 SNHLY, CDR2 FYNNEI. V lost 2 bases to trimming and J lost 5 bases, with 9 bases between them. CDR3 residues: CASSEKQQTGELFF. The CDR3 nucleotides read TGTGCCAGCAGTGAAAAACAGCAAACCGGGGAGCTGTTTTTT.

V is TRBV5-4 and J is TRBJ1-2; D gene uncertain. Trimming took 0 bases from V and 8 from J, leaving 11 bases between them. The CDR3 loop spans 13 amino acids. Germline values: CDR1 SGHNT, CDR2 YYREEE (reference sequence). The CDR3 reads CASSLGEGEGYTF. DNA of the CDR3: TGTGCCAGCAGCTTGGGCGAAGGTGAAGGCTACACCTTC. The variable domain in full, with the rest retrieved from reference TRBV5-4 and TRBJ1-2, is ETGVTQSPTHLIKTRGQQVTLRCSSQSGHNTVSWYQQALGQGPQFIFQYYREEENGRGNFPPRFSGLQFPNYSSELNVNALELDDSALYLCASSLGEGEGYTFGSGTRLTVV.

The chain couples TRBV25-1 to TRBJ2-7, with a tentative D call TRBD2 (5 bases). Germline CDR1 and CDR2: MGHDK and SYGVNS. Between the trimmed V and J ends, which lost 2 bases and 0 bases, there was a span of 11 bases. This CDR3 has 15 amino acids. The CDR3 region has the DNA TGTGCCAGCAGTGAAGCCCTAGGGAGCTCCTACGAGCAGTACTTC. Amino acid sequence: CASSEALGSSYEQYF.

The genes are TRBV3-1 and TRBJ1-5, with D perhaps TRBD1 (5 bases). The ends were cut back, 1 base at V and 5 bases at J, with 9 bases in the middle. The CDR3 totals 14 residues. The germline V gene has CDR1 LGHDT and CDR2 YNNKEL (reference sequence). The CDR3 DNA sequence: TGTGCCAGCAGCCAAGGGGACGATTATCAGCCCCAGCATTTT. Its translation is CASSQGDDYQPQHF.

V is TRBV27 and J is TRBJ1-1, with D maybe TRBD1 (5 bases). Germline V gene sequence: CDR1 MNHEY, CDR2 SMNVEV (reference sequence). Trimming stripped 3 bases from V and 7 bases from J, with 15 bases between. The CDR3 contains 14 residues. The CDR3 loop is CASSLARGAIEAFF. CDR3 DNA sequence: TGTGCCAGCAGTTTGGCCCGAGGGGCGATTGAAGCTTTCTTT.

At least ten counts were recorded for this clonotype. The chain recombines TRBV12-5 with TRBJ2-7; no definite D call. The V gene lost 2 bases and the J gene lost 1 base, with 6 bases spanning the gap. Germline CDR1 reads LGHNT; CDR2 reads FRNRAP. CDR3 length: 13 residues. CDR3: CASGLTSSYEQYF. The CDR3 DNA reads as TGTGCTAGTGGTTTGACCAGTTCCTACGAGCAGTACTTC.

This clonotype was detected only a few times. The rearrangement joins TRBV19 to TRBJ2-7, with 8 bases matching TRBD1. This CDR3 has 15 residues. CDR1 LNHDA and CDR2 SQIVND come from the germline V gene (reference sequence). The V gene end was trimmed by 1 base and the J gene end by 3 bases; junction bases not matched to a gene: 5. The CDR3 sequence: CASSIGGTGLYEQYF. As DNA, the CDR3 is TGTGCCAGTAGTATAGGAGGGACAGGTCTCTACGAGCAGTACTTC.

The rearrangement links TRBV19 to TRBJ1-1; D gene unclear. The V end was cut by 7 bases, the J end by 4 bases, with 13 bases between. Per the germline V gene, CDR1 is LNHDA and CDR2 is SQIVND (reference sequence). The CDR3 is 13 residues long. CDR3 sequence: CASTLEGSTEAFF. The CDR3 DNA follows: TGTGCCAGTACCCTCGAGGGAAGCACTGAAGCTTTCTTT.

In its sample, this clonotype was seen many times. V and J are TRBV2 and TRBJ1-2; the match to TRBD1 covers 11 bases. There are 14 residues in the CDR3. J lost 8 bases, V lost 6 bases, and 8 bases had no gene match. Germline values: CDR1 SNHLY, CDR2 FYNNEI. The CDR3: CASRTGQGAKGYTF. The CDR3 nucleotides are TGTGCCAGCAGAACCGGACAGGGGGCAAAAGGCTACACCTTC.

This clonotype was seen only a few times. Written as DNA, the CDR3 is TGTGCCAGCAGCTACGAGGTGACCGGGGAGCTGTTTTTT. This sequence encodes CASSYEVTGELFF. The chain joins TRBV7-9 to TRBJ2-2; D unresolved. The germline V and J ends were trimmed by 4 bases and 5 bases, with 8 bases remaining between them. Germline CDR1 SEHNR, CDR2 FQNEAQ (reference sequence). The CDR3 consists of 13 residues.

This clonotype was detected ten times or more. The CDR3 region has the DNA TGTGCCGGCCACAGGGGAGCGGACACTGAAGCTTTCTTT. Amino acid sequence: CAGHRGADTEAFF. J is TRBJ1-1 and V is TRBV6-2 or TRBV6-3, with TRBD1 matching over 7 bases. The germline CDR1 and CDR2 sequences are MNHEY and SVGEGT. V lost 11 bases to trimming and J lost 3 bases; unmatched junction nucleotides: 9. This CDR3 has 13 residues.

V gene TRBV29-1 combines with J gene TRBJ2-3, with 10 bases fitting TRBD2. Germline V gene lookup returns CDR1 SQVTM and CDR2 ANQGSEA. V lost 3 bases and J lost 1; bases outside the gene matches: 1. The CDR3 runs to 14 residues. In DNA form, the CDR3 reads TGCAGCGTTGACACTAGCGGGGGCACAGATACGCAGTATTTT. Protein sequence: CSVDTSGGTDTQYF.

This clonotype was counted between two and nine times. The J gene is TRBJ2-3, the V gene TRBV20-1, with 8 bases lining up with TRBD2. Germline loops: CDR1 DFQATT, CDR2 SNEGSKA (reference sequence). The CDR3 extends over 15 amino acids. V was clipped by 5 bases and J by 6 bases; unmatched bases: 13. CDR3 residues: CSASGTSTVSDTQYF. As DNA, the CDR3 is TGCAGTGCTTCCGGGACTAGTACTGTTTCTGATACGCAGTATTTT.

The rearrangement joins TRBV5-5 to TRBJ2-2; D may be TRBD1 or TRBD2 (6 bases each). The CDR3 sequence is 16 residues long. Germline CDR1 is SGHKS and CDR2 is YYEKEE (reference sequence). Trimming stripped 0 bases from V and 5 bases from J, with 14 bases between. This CDR3 is CASSLVSGAVTGELFF. The DNA of the CDR3 is TGTGCCAGCAGCTTGGTGTCGGGGGCAGTTACCGGGGAGCTGTTTTTT.